The 23 T cell receptor beta chains given below trace back to one sample, sequenced in a study of blood T cells in healthy people across ages. Primed by a sample-barcoded 5' primer and a J-beta primer mix, a second PCR proceeded for about 7 to 11 cycles. TCRdb analysed the 5' RACE reads with MiXCR anew, one entry per CDR3 protein. The table records 800,000 to 900,000 distinct CDR3 sequences, 62% of them present only once. The sample was blood. The receptors here all came from a man aged 25-45 years in good health.

This clonotype was found a few times. This chain links TRBV27 with TRBJ2-7; D gene unclear. The DNA matches TRBJ2-5 better at its end, which makes the J call doubtful. The CDR3 totals 14 residues. Per the germline V gene, CDR1 is MNHEY and CDR2 is SMNVEV (reference sequence). CDR3 region: CASSFAGEGETQYF. DNA for the CDR3: TGTGCCAGCAGTTTCGCCGGTGAAGGGGAGACCCAGTACTTC.

This clonotype was counted between two and nine times. The V and J genes are TRBV29-1 and TRBJ2-1; D gene unclear. Trimming took 7 bases from V and 7 from J, leaving 14 bases between them. This CDR3 contains 12 residues. Germline loops: CDR1 SQVTM, CDR2 ANQGSEA. The CDR3 coding sequence is TGCAGCGGAGCTGCGATGGGGAATGAGCAGTTCTTC. Its translation is CSGAAMGNEQFF.

The chain joins TRBV29-1 to TRBJ2-1; possibly TRBD1 for D (5 bases). Germline V CDR1 and CDR2: SQVTM, ANQGSEA. Trimming took off 5 bases at V and 5 bases at J, with 13 bases between the two ends. This CDR3 spans 13 amino acids. CDR3 residues: CSVLRARDNEQFF. The CDR3 coding sequence is TGCAGCGTTCTTAGGGCCAGGGACAATGAGCAGTTCTTC.

This clonotype was seen at least ten times. The chain is built from TRBV29-1 and TRBJ2-1; no firm D call. The CDR3 is 12 amino acids. Germline values: CDR1 SQVTM, CDR2 ANQGSEA. V was cut by 4 bases and J by 8 bases, with 12 bases left in between. The CDR3 nucleotides are TGCAGCGTTGGACTGCCCACGGATGAGCAGTTCTTC. This codes for CSVGLPTDEQFF.

This clonotype came up a few times. The chain joins TRBV7-3 to TRBJ2-3; the D is unclear. The CDR3 has 15 amino acids. V lost 0 bases to trimming and J lost 0 bases, with 7 bases between them. CDR1 and CDR2 (germline): SGHTA, FQGTGA. This CDR3 is CASSLTGTSTDTQYF. In DNA, the CDR3 is TGTGCCAGCAGCTTAACAGGAACTAGCACAGATACGCAGTATTTT.

The chain links TRBV4-1 to TRBJ1-1; D might be TRBD1 (5 bases). Germline V gene data show CDR1 as MGHRA and CDR2 as YSYEKL. With 4 bases removed from V and 0 bases from J, the gap between germline ends came to 12 bases. The CDR3 has 15 residues. The CDR3 is CASSLVLGVNTEAFF. The DNA of the CDR3 is TGCGCCAGCAGCCTCGTCCTGGGGGTGAACACTGAAGCTTTCTTT.

The V and J genes are TRBV21-1 and TRBJ1-2; the table's D call of TRBD1 was not tested on the DNA. TRBV21-1 is labeled a pseudogene. The CDR3 length is 11 residues. CDR3 amino acids: CASGGNYGYTF. CDR3 DNA sequence: TGTGCCAGCGGGGGGAACTATGGCTACACCTTC.

The gene calls are TRBV12-3 or TRBV12-4 and TRBJ1-2, with D perhaps matching TRBD1 (6 bases). The CDR3 loop spans 17 amino acids. The V and J ends lost 2 bases and 5 bases respectively, with 21 bases between them. CDR3 nucleotide sequence: TGTGCCAGCAGTTTAAGGACTGATACCCGGGGGCTTTATGGCTACACCTTC. Encoded protein: CASSLRTDTRGLYGYTF.

As regards this clonotype: This may stem from a read error, because a much larger clone lies one nucleotide away. The J gene is TRBJ1-5, the V gene TRBV7-9; unclear D gene. The V gene's germline CDR1 is SEHNR and CDR2 FQNEAQ (reference sequence). The CDR3 extends over 14 amino acids. The V and J ends lost 1 base and 1 base respectively, with 5 bases between them. The DNA of the CDR3 is TGTGCCAGCAGCTTAGAGCAGAGCAATCAGCCCCAGCATTTT. Protein: CASSLEQSNQPQHF.

The sample holds many counts of this clonotype. The chain links TRBV20-1 to TRBJ2-7; 9 bases are a match to TRBD2. The germline V gene encodes CDR1 DFQATT and CDR2 SNEGSKA (reference sequence). V gave up 6 bases and J gave up 0 bases; unmatched junction bases: 6. The CDR3 runs 14 residues. The CDR3: CSAVLAGFSYEQYF. The CDR3 region has the DNA TGCAGTGCGGTTCTAGCGGGGTTCTCCTACGAGCAGTACTTC.

This clonotype was picked up a small number of times. The chain links TRBV28 to TRBJ2-6; D remains ambiguous. The germline V gene has CDR1 MDHEN and CDR2 SYDVKM. The CDR3 contains 15 residues. V was trimmed by 7 bases and J by 1 base, leaving 11 bases between them. The CDR3 DNA is TGTGCCAGCATTCCCGGAACGTCTGGGGCCAACGTCCTGACTTTC. Translation: CASIPGTSGANVLTF. The full variable domain, with the rest looked up from reference TRBV28 and TRBJ2-6, is DVKVTQSSRYLVKRTGEKVFLECVQDMDHENMFWYRQDPGLGLRLIYFSYDVKMKEKGDIPEGYSVSREKKERFSLILESASTNQTSMYLCASIPGTSGANVLTFGAGSRLTVL.

V gene TRBV6-2 or TRBV6-3 combines with J gene TRBJ1-1; D gene ambiguous. In germline, CDR1 is MNHEY, CDR2 SVGEGT. There are 15 residues in the CDR3. The ends were cut back, 4 bases at V and 2 bases at J, with 14 bases in the middle. CDR3 loop: CASSSDGRINTEAFF. In nucleotides, the CDR3 is TGTGCCAGCAGTTCAGATGGACGGATAAACACTGAAGCTTTCTTT.

The rearrangement links TRBV3-1 to TRBJ2-5; 11 nucleotides line up with TRBD2. Trimming removed 1 base from V and 3 bases from J; junction bases left unmatched: 1. Germline assignment: CDR1 LGHDT and CDR2 YNNKEL (reference sequence). The CDR3 has 15 amino acids. This chain's CDR3 is CASSQVGLAEETQYF. The CDR3 DNA reads as TGTGCCAGCAGCCAAGTGGGACTAGCGGAAGAGACCCAGTACTTC.

CDR3 residues: CASSYSIGQQETQYF. The CDR3 DNA follows: TGTGCCAGCAGTTACTCTATTGGGCAGCAAGAGACCCAGTACTTC. The chain links TRBV6-5 to TRBJ2-5, with D unclear. Germline CDR1 MNHEY, CDR2 SVGAGI. The CDR3 loop spans 15 amino acids. Trimming cost V 0 bases and J 2 bases, with 10 bases left between them.

The genes are TRBV7-3 and TRBJ2-1; TRBD1 matches 9 bases. CDR3 size: 15 residues. V was clipped by 4 bases and J by 8 bases; unmatched bases: 9. Germline V gene data show CDR1 as SGHTA and CDR2 as FQGTGA. Here the CDR3 DNA reads TGTGCCAGCAGCTCCTCCGGGACAGGGATCCATGAGCAGTTCTTC. Translating it yields CASSSSGTGIHEQFF.

The chain carries TRBV21-1 and TRBJ2-5; no check of the table's D call, TRBD1, against the DNA was made. TRBV21-1 is noted as a pseudogene. This CDR3 is 14 amino acids long. The DNA for the CDR3 is TGTGCCAGCAGCGGCGACAGGCCGGCAGAGACCCAGTACTTC. Translated: CASSGDRPAETQYF.

V usage is TRBV7-9 and J usage is TRBJ2-3, with D unresolved. The germline V gene encodes CDR1 SEHNR and CDR2 FQNEAQ (reference sequence). Between the trimmed V and J ends, which lost 10 bases and 3 bases, there was a span of 17 bases. The CDR3 loop spans 14 amino acids. CDR3 amino acids: CATHAGSMTDTQYF. The CDR3, as DNA: TGTGCCACCCACGCTGGCAGTATGACAGATACGCAGTATTTT.

The count of this clonotype is one. V is TRBV20-1 and J is TRBJ2-5; D uncertain. The J call may be faulty, since TRBJ2-7 better matches the DNA end. CDR1 and CDR2 (germline): DFQATT, SNEGSKA (reference sequence). This CDR3 has 13 amino acids. The CDR3 DNA follows: TGCAGTGCTAATTCTCACGCATCCTACGAGCAGTACTTC. Protein: CSANSHASYEQYF.

The rearrangement links TRBV6-2 or TRBV6-3 to TRBJ2-1; tentatively, D is TRBD1 (5 bases). The CDR3 totals 17 residues. Between the trimmed V and J ends, which lost 5 bases and 0 bases, there was a span of 17 bases. Germline assignment: CDR1 MNHEY and CDR2 SVGEGT. CDR3 residues: CASSQHSWGSSYNEQFF. The CDR3, as DNA: TGTGCCAGCAGTCAACACAGTTGGGGCAGCTCCTACAATGAGCAGTTCTTC.

J is TRBJ2-7 and V is TRBV15; 9 bases fit TRBD1. The germline CDR1 and CDR2 sequences are LNHNV and YYDKDF (reference sequence). Unmatched junction bases numbered 7, after V lost 0 bases and J lost 1 base. There are 17 residues in the CDR3. The CDR3 is CATSRDTGTGFSYEQYF. The CDR3 bases are TGTGCCACCAGCAGAGATACGGGGACAGGGTTTTCCTACGAGCAGTACTTC. Complete variable domain (other parts from reference TRBV15 and TRBJ2-7): DAMVIQNPRYQVTQFGKPVTLSCSQTLNHNVMYWYQQKSSQAPKLLFHYYDKDFNNEADTPDNFQSRRPNTSFCFLDIRSPGLGDTAMYLCATSRDTGTGFSYEQYFGPGTRLTVT.

The gene calls are TRBV10-3 and TRBJ2-5; D call uncertain. Germline V gene data show CDR1 as ENHRY and CDR2 as SYGVKD. With 10 bases removed from V and 3 bases from J, the gap between germline ends came to 24 bases. The CDR3 is 16 residues long. The CDR3 sequence: CATSLIGQTAKETQYF. CDR3 nucleotide sequence: TGTGCCACCTCATTAATCGGCCAGACCGCTAAAGAGACCCAGTACTTC.

The V gene is TRBV7-2, the J gene TRBJ1-5, with D unresolved. V lost 1 base and J lost 0, with 4 bases in between. Germline V CDR1 and CDR2: SGHTA, FQGNSA. The CDR3 is 14 residues long. The CDR3 DNA reads as TGTGCCAGCAGCTTAGTTCTTAGCAATCAGCCCCAGCATTTT. Translation: CASSLVLSNQPQHF.

About this clonotype itself: The junction departs from germline at one end; a sequencing error may be responsible. The chain has TRBV6-6 and TRBJ2-7; tentatively, D is TRBD1 (6 bases). Germline values: CDR1 MNHNY, CDR2 SVGAGI (reference sequence). CDR3 length equals 13 residues. The CDR3 region is CAGSVGTGSEQYF. For the CDR3, the DNA is TGTGCCGGCAGCGTAGGAACAGGGAGTGAGCAGTACTTC.